Sequencing of this T cell receptor beta chain was carried out in a study of blood T cell repertoires in COVID-19. The wider study: Spain, Italy and the United States supplied samples that represented acute and convalescent COVID-19. The analysed material was cDNA or gDNA that came from T cells, B-cell-depleted T cells, or PBMCs.

Germline V gene lookup returns CDR1 SGHDT and CDR2 YYEEEE. Between the trimmed V and J ends, which lost 7 bases and 5 bases, there was a span of 18 bases. The CDR3 runs 14 residues. As processed by the authors: Reference gene primers were amplified, and this amplification served to estimate nucleated cell counts. TCRdb's copy holds only in-frame clones and misses some; the assay was immunoSEQ multiplex PCR. Clone size and V and J calls were adopted from that table, with D and trimming inferred from the DNA. The repertoire holds about 68,000 clones, with about 86% as singletons. V gene TRBV5-6 combines with J gene TRBJ2-5, with a possible D match to TRBD1 (7 bases). The receptor's source is an older woman with acute or convalescent COVID-19. What was sequenced was peripheral blood. CDR3 sequence reads: CASGGGGGLETQYF. The CDR3, as DNA: TGTGCCAGCGGAGGGGGCGGCGGGCTGGAGACCCAGTACTTC. The whole variable domain, remainder taken from reference TRBV5-6 and TRBJ2-5, is DAGVTQSPTHLIKTRGQQVTLRCSPKSGHDTVSWYQQALGQGPQFIFQYYEEEERQRGNFPDRFSGHQFPNYSSELNVNALLLGDSALYLCASGGGGGLETQYFGPGTRLLVL.